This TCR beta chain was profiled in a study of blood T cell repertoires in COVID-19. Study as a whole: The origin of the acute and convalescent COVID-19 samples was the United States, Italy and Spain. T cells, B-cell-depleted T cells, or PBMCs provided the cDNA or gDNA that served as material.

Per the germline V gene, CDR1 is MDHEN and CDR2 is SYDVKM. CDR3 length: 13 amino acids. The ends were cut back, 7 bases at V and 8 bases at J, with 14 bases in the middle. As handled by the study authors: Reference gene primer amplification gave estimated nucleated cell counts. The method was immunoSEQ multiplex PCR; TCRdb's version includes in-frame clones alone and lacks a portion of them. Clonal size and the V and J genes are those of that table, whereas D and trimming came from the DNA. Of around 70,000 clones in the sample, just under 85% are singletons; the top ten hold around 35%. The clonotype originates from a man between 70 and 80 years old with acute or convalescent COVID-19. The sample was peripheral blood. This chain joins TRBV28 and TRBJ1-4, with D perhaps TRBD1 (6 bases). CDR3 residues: CASNEGGMEKLFF. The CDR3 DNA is TGTGCCAGCAATGAAGGGGGAATGGAAAAACTGTTTTTT.